These T cell receptor beta chains were read from a single sample in a study of blood T cells in healthy people across ages. MiXCR, applied by TCRdb to the 5' RACE reads, yields one record per CDR3 protein. The sample carries approximately 830,000 distinct CDR3 sequences, approximately 65% recorded once. Material for sequencing was blood. Receptors originate from a man younger than 45 in good health. CDR3s include the opening cysteine and the closing phenylalanine or tryptophan. The order of the fields is clone size, D gene, J gene, V gene, CDR3 protein, CDR3 DNA. D genes are given only for firm matches. Expanded clones are given a class, and other clones once, few, many or no size at all.

few	-	TRBJ2-1	TRBV20-1	CSARDAPPAEQFF	TGCAGTGCTAGAGATGCGCCGCCGGCTGAGCAGTTCTTC
few	-	TRBJ2-7	TRBV10-3	CAITRGDNKQYF	TGTGCCATCACAAGGGGTGACAACAAGCAGTACTTC
-	TRBD2	TRBJ2-4	TRBV20-1	CSALTSGGFKNIQYF	TGCAGTGCCTTGACTAGCGGGGGATTCAAAAACATTCAGTACTTC
-	-	TRBJ2-7	TRBV13	CASSYGRGFSSYEQYF	TGTGCCAGCAGCTACGGGCGTGGCTTCAGCTCCTACGAGCAGTACTTC
-	TRBD2	TRBJ2-5	TRBV20-1	CSARIIAGGPPETQYF	TGCAGTGCTAGGATCATTGCGGGGGGGCCCCCGGAGACCCAGTACTTC
-	-	TRBJ2-7	TRBV12-3/TRBV12-4	CARGLGRSYNEQYF	TGTGCCAGAGGCCTAGGTCGCTCCTACAATGAGCAGTACTTC
-	TRBD2	TRBJ2-2	TRBV9	CASSVPGGGGNTGELFF	TGTGCCAGCAGCGTCCCCGGGGGGGGCGGGAACACCGGGGAGCTGTTTTTT
-	-	TRBJ2-1	TRBV10-3	CAISESRIEQFF	TGTGCCATCAGTGAGTCTAGAATTGAGCAGTTCTTC
-	-	TRBJ2-3	TRBV28	CASSPEQGRVTDTQYF	TGTGCCAGCAGTCCGGAGCAGGGGCGAGTCACAGATACGCAGTATTTT
-	TRBD1	TRBJ1-2	TRBV20-1	CSAQPFRDSNPAGYTF	TGCAGTGCCCAGCCCTTCCGGGACAGCAATCCGGCGGGCTACACCTTC
few	-	TRBJ2-6	TRBV2	CASRGDSSGANVLTF	TGTGCCAGCAGGGGCGACAGCTCTGGGGCCAACGTCCTGACTTTC
once	TRBD1	TRBJ1-2	TRBV5-4	CASSLQGAPGYTF	TGTGCCAGCAGCTTGCAGGGGGCGCCGGGCTACACCTTC
-	TRBD1	TRBJ2-7	TRBV4-2	CASSQLDRERSYEQYF	TGTGCCAGCAGCCAATTGGACAGGGAGCGCTCCTACGAGCAGTACTTC
-	TRBD1	TRBJ2-7	TRBV20-1	CSAKTGTGNEQYF	TGCAGTGCTAAAACCGGGACAGGGAACGAGCAGTACTTC